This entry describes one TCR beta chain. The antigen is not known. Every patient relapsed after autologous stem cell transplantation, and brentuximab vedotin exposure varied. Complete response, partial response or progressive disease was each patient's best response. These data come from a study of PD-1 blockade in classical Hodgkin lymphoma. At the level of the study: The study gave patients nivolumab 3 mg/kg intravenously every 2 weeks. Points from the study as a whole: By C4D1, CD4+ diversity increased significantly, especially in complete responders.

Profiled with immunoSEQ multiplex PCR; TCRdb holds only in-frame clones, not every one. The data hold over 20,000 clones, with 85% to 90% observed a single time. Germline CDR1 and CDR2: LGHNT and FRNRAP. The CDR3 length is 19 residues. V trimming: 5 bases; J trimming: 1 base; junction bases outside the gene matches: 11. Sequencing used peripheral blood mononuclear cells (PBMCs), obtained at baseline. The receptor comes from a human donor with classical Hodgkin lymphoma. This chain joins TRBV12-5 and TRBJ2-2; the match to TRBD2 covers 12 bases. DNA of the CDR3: TGTGCTAGTGGTCTCACTAGCGGGGGGCCCGATTTGAACACCGGGGAGCTGTTTTTT. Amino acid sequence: CASGLTSGGPDLNTGELFF.